This paragraph reports one T cell receptor beta chain. Per germline, CDR1 DFQATT and CDR2 SNEGSKA (reference sequence). Trimming cost V 3 bases and J 2 bases; bases outside gene matches: 2. The CDR3 runs to 15 residues. Patients included in sequencing had previously demonstrated CD8+CD57+ cell expansion by flow cytometry. This record comes from a study of CD8+CD57+ T cells in acquired aplastic anemia. Genomic DNA acted as the template from which TCR beta VDJ combination and CDR3 sequence profiling were carried out. TCRdb redid the calling of the reads with MiXCR, one entry per CDR3 protein. The sample yields 150,000 to 200,000 distinct CDR3 sequences, less than 60% seen once.

The sequence was obtained from a human donor with aplastic anemia. This rearrangement joins TRBV20-1 to TRBJ2-3; TRBD2 matches at 13 bases. Input material: sorted CD4+, CD8+, or CD8+CD57+ T cells (not recorded which) from PBMCs. CDR3 sequence reads: CSASGLAGATDTQYF. CDR3 nucleotides: TGCAGTGCTAGTGGACTAGCGGGAGCCACAGATACGCAGTATTTT.